A single sample gave rise to the 14 T cell receptor beta chains below, sequenced in a study of blood T cell repertoires in COVID-19 (dated by TCRdb to about 2020). Library construction relied on the immunoSEQ multiplex PCR assay. TCRdb's version of the immuneACCESS table is confined to in-frame rearrangements and falls short of the full clone set. An unresolved V gene accounts for under half of the shortfall where checked; the remainder is of unknown origin. This sample gives roughly 280,000 clones in total; over 80% of them show up just once. The top ten clonotypes cover roughly 4.3% of the sample. The sample consisted of PBMCs or T cells enriched from blood (not recorded which). These receptors were taken from a woman aged 30 to 39 with acute COVID-19.

The chain couples TRBV2 to TRBJ1-2, with 7 bases matching TRBD1. Germline V CDR1 and CDR2: SNHLY, FYNNEI. The length of the CDR3 is 15 residues. V lost 3 bases and J lost 3; bases outside the gene matches: 7. The CDR3 loop reads CASSEEAGGDYGYTF. The CDR3 coding sequence is TGTGCCAGCAGTGAGGAGGCAGGGGGTGACTATGGCTACACCTTC.

The genes are TRBV20-1 and TRBJ2-1; D possibly corresponds to TRBD2 (6 bases). Trimming took 3 bases from V and 9 from J, leaving 15 bases between them. This CDR3 region has 13 residues. The V gene's germline CDR1 is DFQATT and CDR2 SNEGSKA (reference sequence). CDR3 in amino acids: CSASALGGLEQFF. CDR3 bases: TGCAGTGCTAGTGCGCTGGGGGGACTTGAGCAGTTCTTC.

Only one count was recorded for this clone. This rearrangement joins TRBV6-5 to TRBJ2-5; 9 nucleotides agree with TRBD2. J was trimmed by 2 bases and V by 6 bases; bases with no gene match: 4. Per germline, CDR1 MNHEY and CDR2 SVGAGI. The CDR3 runs to 14 residues. The CDR3 region has the DNA TGTGCCAGCAGGAGCGGGGGGCGGCAAGAGACCCAGTACTTC. Its protein is CASRSGGRQETQYF.

This clone turned up a few times. The V gene is TRBV29-1, the J gene TRBJ2-1; perhaps TRBD1 as D (6 bases). CDR3 length: 13 residues. The V end lost 1 base, the J end lost 7 bases, and 11 bases lay between the germline ends. Germline CDR1 reads SQVTM; CDR2 reads ANQGSEA. The DNA for the CDR3 is TGCAGCGTTGAAGGGACAGTTCGGAATGAGCAGTTCTTC. Translating gives CSVEGTVRNEQFF.

On this clone: Additional DNA sequences in this sample encode the identical CDR3. The CDR3 DNA follows: TGTGCCAGCAGCGTAGGGACTGGGGGGGCAGATACGCAGTATTTT. Amino acids: CASSVGTGGADTQYF. This rearrangement joins TRBV9 to TRBJ2-3, with 7 bases aligning to TRBD2. The CDR3 loop spans 15 amino acids. CDR1 SGDLS and CDR2 YYNGEE come from the germline V gene. After removal of 0 bases from V and 4 bases from J, the junction contained 5 bases not matched to a gene.

The V and J genes are TRBV6-5 and TRBJ2-7; D remains ambiguous. CDR1 and CDR2 (germline): MNHEY, SVGAGI. Deletions cut 5 bases from V and 0 bases from J, with 11 bases between. The CDR3 length is 14 residues. The CDR3 DNA sequence: TGTGCCAGCAGTCTCTCGAGTCCCTCCTACGAGCAGTACTTC. Translating gives CASSLSSPSYEQYF.

V gene TRBV30 combines with J gene TRBJ1-5; no clear D gene. Germline CDR1 and CDR2: GTSNPN and SVGIG (reference sequence). CDR3 length equals 16 residues. Trimming shortened V by 0 bases and J by 6 bases, and 18 bases separated the two germline ends. For the CDR3, the DNA is TGTGCCTGGAGTGTTATGCGGAGAGGGAATTTTCAGCCCCAGCATTTT. Protein product: CAWSVMRRGNFQPQHF.

The chain is built from TRBV25-1 and TRBJ1-2; 7 positions agree with TRBD1. Germline CDR1 reads MGHDK; CDR2 reads SYGVNS. The V segment lost 4 bases and the J segment 5 bases; nucleotides outside the gene matches: 7. The CDR3 has 14 residues. CDR3 DNA sequence: TGTGCCAGCAGTGGGGACAGCCTCCTGTATGGCTACACCTTC. This gives the protein CASSGDSLLYGYTF.

The chain is built from TRBV29-1 and TRBJ2-7; 10 positions agree with TRBD1. J lost 7 bases, V lost 7 bases, and 4 bases had no gene match. The CDR3 covers 11 residues. Germline lookup yields CDR1 SQVTM and CDR2 ANQGSEA. The chain's CDR3 is CSARTGGEQYF. DNA of the CDR3: TGCAGCGCCCGGACAGGGGGGGAGCAGTACTTC.

V and J are TRBV6-5 and TRBJ1-4, with a tentative D call TRBD1 (6 bases). Germline V gene data show CDR1 as MNHEY and CDR2 as SVGAGI. This CDR3 is built from 15 residues. Trimming cost V 8 bases and J 4 bases, with 17 bases left between them. CDR3 nucleotide sequence: TGTGCCAGCGCTGACAGGACCGCCAATAATGAAAAACTGTTTTTT. Translation gives CASADRTANNEKLFF.

V and J are TRBV7-2 and TRBJ2-2; unclear D gene. Germline CDR1 reads SGHTA; CDR2 reads FQGNSA. Deletions cut 1 base from V and 7 bases from J, with 10 bases between. The CDR3 consists of 14 residues. CDR3 protein: CASSLDQTGGELFF. The CDR3 DNA follows: TGTGCCAGCAGCTTAGATCAAACGGGCGGGGAGCTGTTTTTT.

The chain joins TRBV30 to TRBJ2-1; TRBD2 is a possible D gene (5 bases). CDR3 length: 15 amino acids. CDR1 and CDR2 from the germline V gene are GTSNPN and SVGIG (reference sequence). V was clipped by 8 bases and J by 2 bases, with 19 bases between them. The CDR3 protein is CATVDYRFPYNEQFF. CDR3 nucleotides: TGTGCCACAGTCGACTACAGATTCCCCTACAATGAGCAGTTCTTC.

The chain links TRBV28 to TRBJ2-7; TRBD2 aligns across 10 bases. V lost 4 bases to trimming and J lost 2 bases; unmatched junction nucleotides: 11. Germline V gene data show CDR1 as MDHEN and CDR2 as SYDVKM. CDR3 length equals 17 residues. The CDR3 spells CASSSLAGAYITYEQYF. In DNA form, the CDR3 reads TGTGCCAGCAGTTCGCTAGCGGGAGCCTATATAACCTACGAGCAGTACTTC. Drawing the rest from reference TRBV28 and TRBJ2-7, the complete variable domain is DVKVTQSSRYLVKRTGEKVFLECVQDMDHENMFWYRQDPGLGLRLIYFSYDVKMKEKGDIPEGYSVSREKKERFSLILESASTNQTSMYLCASSSLAGAYITYEQYFGPGTRLTVT.

The V and J genes are TRBV6-5 and TRBJ1-2; D unresolved. This CDR3 comprises 14 residues. Looked up from germline, CDR1 is MNHEY and CDR2 is SVGAGI. V lost 6 bases and J 0 bases, leaving 11 bases between the germline ends. The CDR3 reads CASSYSPSNYGYTF. CDR3 bases: TGTGCCAGCAGCTACAGCCCCTCTAACTATGGCTACACCTTC.